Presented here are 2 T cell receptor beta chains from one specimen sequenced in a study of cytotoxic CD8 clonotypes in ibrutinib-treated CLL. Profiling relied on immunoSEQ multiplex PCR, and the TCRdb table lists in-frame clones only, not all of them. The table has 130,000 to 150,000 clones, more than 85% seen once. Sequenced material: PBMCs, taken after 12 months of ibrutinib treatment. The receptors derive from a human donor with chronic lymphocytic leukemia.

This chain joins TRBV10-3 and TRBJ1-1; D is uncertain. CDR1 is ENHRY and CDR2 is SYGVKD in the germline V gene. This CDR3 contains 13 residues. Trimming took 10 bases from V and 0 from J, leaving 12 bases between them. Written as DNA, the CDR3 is TGTGCCACCGGGAGGGTGATGAACACTGAAGCTTTCTTT. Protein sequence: CATGRVMNTEAFF.

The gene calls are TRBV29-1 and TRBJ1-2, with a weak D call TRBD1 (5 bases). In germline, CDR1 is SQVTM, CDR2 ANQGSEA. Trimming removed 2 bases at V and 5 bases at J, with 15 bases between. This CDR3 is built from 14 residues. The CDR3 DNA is TGCAGCGTTGAAACGAGGGGATCGGATTATGGCTACACCTTC. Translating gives CSVETRGSDYGYTF.